Each of the 20 T cell receptor beta chains below was sequenced from the same sample in a study of blood T cell repertoires in COVID-19. Using immunoSEQ multiplex PCR, the repertoire was profiled, and TCRdb retains in-frame clones only, with some absent. The data hold more than 250,000 clones, with about 90% observed a single time. The sequenced material came from PBMCs or T cells enriched from blood (not recorded which). The receptors come from a woman in her thirties who had recovered from COVID-19.

The chain is built from TRBV3-1 (or the pseudogene TRBV3-2) and TRBJ2-5; 9 bases are shared with TRBD2. The germline CDR1 and CDR2 sequences are LGHDT and YNNKEL (reference sequence). The junction had 14 bases not matched to a gene; V was cut back by 4 bases and J by 2 bases. This CDR3 has 18 amino acids. The CDR3 DNA reads as TGTGCCAGCAGCCCCCGGTGGGGGCTAGCGGGGTGGCAAGAGACCCAGTACTTC. Protein product: CASSPRWGLAGWQETQYF.

Remarks on this clone: Other DNA sequences from this sample encode an identical CDR3 as well. The chain joins TRBV30 to TRBJ1-2; D remains unclear. V was shortened by 0 bases and J by 3 bases, with 5 bases between the two germline ends. The CDR3 is made up of 12 amino acids. CDR1 and CDR2 (germline): GTSNPN, SVGIG (reference sequence). The CDR3 sequence is CAWSVQDYGYTF. For the CDR3, the DNA is TGTGCCTGGAGTGTTCAGGACTATGGCTACACCTTC.

V and J are TRBV9 and TRBJ2-2, with a weak D call TRBD2 (6 bases). The CDR3 extends over 14 amino acids. The V gene lost 7 bases and the J gene lost 4 bases, with 14 bases spanning the gap. Germline V gene lookup returns CDR1 SGDLS and CDR2 YYNGEE. The chain's CDR3 is CASRRGGVTGELFF. CDR3 nucleotide sequence: TGTGCCAGCCGGAGGGGCGGCGTCACCGGGGAGCTGTTTTTT.

This rearrangement joins TRBV29-1 to TRBJ1-5; no clear D. The CDR3 loop spans 12 amino acids. Germline V gene lookup returns CDR1 SQVTM and CDR2 ANQGSEA. V gave up 8 bases and J gave up 4 bases, with 12 bases separating them. The chain's CDR3 is CSTGSDNQPQHF. The CDR3 DNA reads TGCAGCACCGGGTCAGATAATCAGCCCCAGCATTTT.

This clone has only one observation. The chain recombines TRBV4-1 with TRBJ2-1; D is perhaps TRBD1 (5 bases). Germline values: CDR1 MGHRA, CDR2 YSYEKL. Trimming shortened V by 1 base and J by 4 bases, and 11 bases separated the two germline ends. The CDR3 runs 15 residues. CDR3 loop: CASSQALGQYNEQFF. The CDR3 bases are TGCGCCAGCAGCCAAGCCCTCGGACAATACAATGAGCAGTTCTTC.

The rearrangement uses TRBV5-4 and TRBJ1-2, with TRBD1 identical over 7 bases. Germline CDR1 and CDR2: SGHNT and YYREEE (reference sequence). This CDR3 has 15 amino acids. The V gene end was trimmed by 2 bases and the J gene end by 4 bases; junction bases not matched to a gene: 8. CDR3 in DNA: TGTGCCAGCAGCTTTGGAGGGGGCGCTGGCTATGGCTACACCTTC. It translates to CASSFGGGAGYGYTF. Drawing the rest from reference TRBV5-4 and TRBJ1-2, the complete variable domain is ETGVTQSPTHLIKTRGQQVTLRCSSQSGHNTVSWYQQALGQGPQFIFQYYREEENGRGNFPPRFSGLQFPNYSSELNVNALELDDSALYLCASSFGGGAGYGYTFGSGTRLTVV.

This clone was counted only a few times. The CDR3 DNA is TGTGCCAGTAGTATAGGGTCGGGGGGCCAGCCCCAGCATTTT. It yields the protein CASSIGSGGQPQHF. J is TRBJ1-5 and V is TRBV19, with D perhaps matching TRBD1 (6 bases). Germline lookup yields CDR1 LNHDA and CDR2 SQIVND (reference sequence). The CDR3 extends over 14 amino acids. Trimming cost V 1 base and J 7 bases, with 11 bases left between them.

V is TRBV6-5 and J is TRBJ2-1, with 12 bases matching TRBD2. Per germline, CDR1 MNHEY and CDR2 SVGAGI. The CDR3 loop spans 13 amino acids. J lost 16 bases, V lost 9 bases, and 13 bases had no gene match. This CDR3 is CASVGTSGRLGFF. The CDR3 region has the DNA TGTGCCAGTGTCGGGACTAGCGGGCGGTTGGGCTTCTTC.

This clone was picked up one time. DNA for the CDR3: TGTGCCAGCAGCATATCGACTAGGCCCACAGATACGCAGTATTTT. This gives the protein CASSISTRPTDTQYF. The V and J genes are TRBV9 and TRBJ2-3; weak D call: TRBD2 (6 bases). Trimming took off 4 bases at V and 2 bases at J, with 14 bases between the two ends. The CDR3 sequence is 15 residues long. The germline V gene has CDR1 SGDLS and CDR2 YYNGEE.

The rearrangement links TRBV2 to TRBJ1-1, with a weak D call TRBD1 (6 bases). The CDR3 runs to 15 residues. Trimming shortened V by 2 bases and J by 1 base, and 11 bases separated the two germline ends. The germline CDR1 and CDR2 sequences are SNHLY and FYNNEI. CDR3 sequence: CASSEPQGQNTEAFF. In DNA form, the CDR3 reads TGTGCCAGCAGTGAACCGCAGGGGCAGAACACTGAAGCTTTCTTT.

A single count supports this clone. The J gene is TRBJ1-1, the V gene TRBV5-1; 7 nucleotides line up with TRBD1. The CDR3 contains 14 residues. The germline V gene encodes CDR1 SGHRS and CDR2 YFSETQ. The V segment lost 2 bases and the J segment 1 base; nucleotides outside the gene matches: 2. The CDR3 DNA reads as TGCGCCAGCAGCTTACAGGGGCGGAACACTGAAGCTTTCTTT. It specifies CASSLQGRNTEAFF.

This clone was observed a single time. The chain uses TRBV27 and TRBJ2-7; 9 bases line up with TRBD1. The V segment lost 8 bases and the J segment 4 bases; nucleotides outside the gene matches: 18. The CDR3 spans 17 residues. Germline V gene sequence: CDR1 MNHEY, CDR2 SMNVEV (reference sequence). CDR3 DNA: TGTGCCAGCGGCCTGAGGTTGCTGACAGGGGGATCGTACGAGCAGTACTTC. Its protein product is CASGLRLLTGGSYEQYF.

The J gene is TRBJ2-7, the V gene TRBV27, with D possibly matching TRBD2 (7 bases). V shed 10 bases and J shed 10 bases, with 17 bases lying between them. CDR1 is MNHEY, CDR2 SMNVEV, per germline (reference sequence). This CDR3 contains 11 residues. CDR3 sequence (DNA): TGTGCCACAAGGGGGGGAATGGAACAGTACTTC. Translated, it gives CATRGGMEQYF.

CDR3 DNA sequence: TGTGCCAGCAGTTGGACAGGGGATAATGAAAAACTGTTTTTT. Residues: CASSWTGDNEKLFF. This chain links TRBV5-5 with TRBJ1-4; 9 nucleotides line up with TRBD1. The CDR3 length is 14 residues. The junction had 3 bases not matched to a gene; V was cut back by 5 bases and J by 4 bases. CDR1 is SGHKS and CDR2 is YYEKEE in the germline V gene (reference sequence). The variable domain in full, with the rest retrieved from reference TRBV5-5 and TRBJ1-4, is DAGVTQSPTHLIKTRGQQVTLRCSPISGHKSVSWYQQVLGQGPQFIFQYYEKEERGRGNFPDRFSARQFPNYSSELNVNALLLGDSALYLCASSWTGDNEKLFFGSGTQLSVL.

This chain links TRBV10-3 with TRBJ1-1; D unresolved. V lost 0 bases, J lost 3 bases, and 8 bases lay in between. Germline V gene lookup returns CDR1 ENHRY and CDR2 SYGVKD. The CDR3 covers 14 residues. The chain's CDR3 is CAISESTGYTEAFF. The CDR3 DNA reads as TGTGCCATCAGTGAGTCGACGGGGTACACTGAAGCTTTCTTT.

V and J are TRBV4-2 and TRBJ2-2, with D possibly TRBD1 on 5 matching bases. The CDR3 totals 16 residues. Trimming cost V 4 bases and J 7 bases, with 19 bases left between them. CDR1 and CDR2 (germline): LGHNA, YNFKEQ. For the CDR3, the DNA is TGTGCCAGCAGCCCCCTGGTGGCAGGGATAAACGGGGAGCTGTTTTTT. It specifies CASSPLVAGINGELFF.

The chain is built from TRBV28 and TRBJ1-2; D might be TRBD1 (5 bases). From germline, CDR1 is MDHEN and CDR2 SYDVKM. V lost 6 bases, J lost 2 bases, and 10 bases lay in between. The CDR3 spans 13 residues. The CDR3 is CASRPQGNYGYTF. The CDR3 DNA follows: TGTGCCAGCAGACCCCAGGGCAACTATGGCTACACCTTC.

This clone occurred once. This sequence joins TRBV5-5 and TRBJ1-6; D call uncertain. V dropped 4 bases and J dropped 3 bases, with 20 bases sitting between them. The length of the CDR3 is 18 residues. Germline V lookup: CDR1 SGHKS, CDR2 YYEKEE (reference sequence). This CDR3 reads CASSPKEGSFNYNSPLHF. The DNA of the CDR3 is TGTGCCAGCAGCCCCAAAGAGGGCAGCTTTAACTATAATTCACCCCTCCACTTT.

This clone was detected only a few times. The chain recombines TRBV6-5 with TRBJ2-3; 8 bases match TRBD1. The CDR3 is made up of 14 amino acids. Trimming at V came to 6 bases and at J to 4 bases, leaving 6 bases not matched to a gene. Germline V lookup: CDR1 MNHEY, CDR2 SVGAGI. The CDR3 nucleotides read TGTGCCAGCAGCACCGGACAGGGCTCAGATACGCAGTATTTT. Its protein is CASSTGQGSDTQYF.

The chain links TRBV30 to TRBJ1-6; D is undetermined. With 1 base removed from V and 14 bases from J, the gap between germline ends came to 18 bases. This CDR3 is 14 amino acids long. Germline V gives CDR1 GTSNPN, CDR2 SVGIG (reference sequence). CDR3 residues: CAWSGRTVQSTLHF. CDR3 coding DNA: TGTGCCTGGAGTGGAAGGACTGTACAGTCCACCCTCCACTTT.